The source of this T cell receptor beta chain is a study of beta chain features in type 1 diabetes. Study conclusions and caveats: The study left unresolved whether HLA type influences TCRB rearrangement. More deletions and fewer insertions at VDJ junctions were found in patients with type 1 diabetes.

Investigators reverse transcribed all isolated RNA, so they sequenced expressed TCRB transcripts. The protocol was immunoSEQ multiplex PCR, while the TCRdb copy is restricted to in-frame clones and leaves out a portion. The table records about 350,000 clones, around 20% of them present only once. The V and J ends lost 0 bases and 5 bases, in that order; junction bases with no gene match: 7. CDR1 and CDR2 (germline): SGDLS, YYNGEE. The CDR3 contains 16 residues. This clone was seen only a few times. Its antigen is currently unknown. The V call is TRBV9, the J call TRBJ2-3, with 9 bases matching TRBD2. The sample taken for sequencing was naive CD4+ T cells from blood. The TCR comes from a woman under 30 in good health. For the CDR3, the DNA is TGTGCCAGCAGCGTAGATAGCGGGAGCTTTGGAGATACGCAGTATTTT. Its protein product is CASSVDSGSFGDTQYF.